This paragraph covers one TCR beta chain sequence. Antigen unknown. V shed 8 bases and J shed 4 bases, with 15 bases lying between them. The CDR3 is 13 amino acids. The germline V gene encodes CDR1 SNHLY and CDR2 FYNNEI. This sample stems from a study of beta chain features in type 1 diabetes. General study results and limits: Type 1 diabetes patients had VDJ junctions that carried fewer insertions and more deletions. High TCR expression in some cells could lead to their over-representation in cDNA sequencing.

Expressed TCRB transcripts were sequenced because the entire RNA isolate underwent reverse transcription. Repertoires were generated with immunoSEQ multiplex PCR, while TCRdb's copy carries only in-frame clones and drops some. The profile shows about 200,000 clones, roughly 11% of them singletons. The chain recombines TRBV2 with TRBJ2-7; D is unclear. Sequenced: central memory CD4+ T cells from blood. The origin of this receptor is a man aged 18-30 years in good health. The CDR3 DNA follows: TGTGCCAGCGGTAGACAACCCTTTTACGAGCAGTACTTC. It yields the protein CASGRQPFYEQYF.